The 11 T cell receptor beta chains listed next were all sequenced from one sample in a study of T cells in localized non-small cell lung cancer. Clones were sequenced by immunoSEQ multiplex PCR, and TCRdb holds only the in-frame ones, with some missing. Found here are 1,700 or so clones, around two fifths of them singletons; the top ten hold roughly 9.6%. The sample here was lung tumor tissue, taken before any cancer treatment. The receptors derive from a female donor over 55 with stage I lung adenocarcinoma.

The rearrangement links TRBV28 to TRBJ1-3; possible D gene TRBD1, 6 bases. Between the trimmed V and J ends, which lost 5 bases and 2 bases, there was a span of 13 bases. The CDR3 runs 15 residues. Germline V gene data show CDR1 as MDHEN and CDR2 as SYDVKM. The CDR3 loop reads CASSPNDRPGNTIYF. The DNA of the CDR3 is TGTGCCAGCAGTCCCAACGACAGGCCTGGAAACACCATATATTTT.

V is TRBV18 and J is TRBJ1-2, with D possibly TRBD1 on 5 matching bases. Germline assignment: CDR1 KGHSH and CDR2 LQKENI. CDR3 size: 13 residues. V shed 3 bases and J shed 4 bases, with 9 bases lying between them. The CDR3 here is CASSPDRGYGYTF. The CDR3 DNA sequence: TGTGCCAGCTCACCCGATAGGGGCTATGGCTACACCTTC.

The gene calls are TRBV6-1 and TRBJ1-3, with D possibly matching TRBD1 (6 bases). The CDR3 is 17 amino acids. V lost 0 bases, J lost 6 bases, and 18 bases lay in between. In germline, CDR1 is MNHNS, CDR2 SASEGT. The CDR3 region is CASSEAVGAGRKNTIYF. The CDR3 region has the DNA TGTGCCAGCAGTGAAGCAGTGGGGGCTGGACGTAAAAACACCATATATTTT.

As DNA, the CDR3 is TGTGCCAGTACCCTCCGGCCGAAGGGGAGCGCTGAAGCTTTCTTT. Translating gives CASTLRPKGSAEAFF. V is TRBV19 and J is TRBJ1-1; tentatively, D is TRBD1 (5 bases). The CDR3 runs 15 residues. From germline, CDR1 is LNHDA and CDR2 SQIVND (reference sequence). The ends were cut back, 7 bases at V and 6 bases at J, with 21 bases in the middle.

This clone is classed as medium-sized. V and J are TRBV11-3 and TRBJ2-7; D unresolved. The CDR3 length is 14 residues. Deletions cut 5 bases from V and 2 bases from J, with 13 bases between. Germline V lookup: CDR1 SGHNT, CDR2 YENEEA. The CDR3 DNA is TGTGCCAGCAGCCTTGACGCCGGACCCTACGAGCAGTACTTC. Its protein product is CASSLDAGPYEQYF.

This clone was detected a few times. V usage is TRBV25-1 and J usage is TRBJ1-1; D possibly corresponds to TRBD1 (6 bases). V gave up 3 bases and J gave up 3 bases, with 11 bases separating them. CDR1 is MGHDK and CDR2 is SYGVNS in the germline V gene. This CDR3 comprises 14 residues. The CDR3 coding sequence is TGTGCCAGCAGTGATTCGACAGGTGACACTGAAGCTTTCTTT. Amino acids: CASSDSTGDTEAFF.

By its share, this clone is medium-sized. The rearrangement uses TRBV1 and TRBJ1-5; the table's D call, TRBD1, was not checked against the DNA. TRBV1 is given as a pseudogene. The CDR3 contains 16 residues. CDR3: CASSPGQGFGNQPQHF. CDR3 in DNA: TGCGCCAGCAGCCCAGGGCAAGGATTCGGCAATCAGCCCCAGCATTTT.

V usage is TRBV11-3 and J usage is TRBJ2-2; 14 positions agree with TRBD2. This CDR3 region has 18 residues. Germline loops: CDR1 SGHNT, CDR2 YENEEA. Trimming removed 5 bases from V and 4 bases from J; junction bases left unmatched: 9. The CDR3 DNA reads TGTGCCAGCAGCGGGACTAGCGGGGGCCTACCAACCACCGGGGAGCTGTTTTTT. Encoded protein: CASSGTSGGLPTTGELFF.

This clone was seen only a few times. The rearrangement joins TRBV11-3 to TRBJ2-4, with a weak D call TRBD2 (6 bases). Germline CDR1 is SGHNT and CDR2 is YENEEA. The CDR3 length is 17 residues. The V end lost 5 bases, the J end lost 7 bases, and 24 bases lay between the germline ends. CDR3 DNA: TGTGCCAGCAGCCACTCCCCGCGGGGTGACTCTAGGAACATTCAGTACTTC. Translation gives CASSHSPRGDSRNIQYF.

The CDR3 sequence is CASSYLGQLYGYTF. CDR3 DNA: TGTGCCAGCAGTTACCTGGGACAACTCTATGGCTACACCTTC. The genes are TRBV6-8 and TRBJ1-2; a possible D gene is TRBD1 (6 bases). The germline gives CDR1 MNHGY, CDR2 SAAAGT. V was pared by 2 bases and J by 4 bases, with 11 bases between. CDR3 length: 14 residues.

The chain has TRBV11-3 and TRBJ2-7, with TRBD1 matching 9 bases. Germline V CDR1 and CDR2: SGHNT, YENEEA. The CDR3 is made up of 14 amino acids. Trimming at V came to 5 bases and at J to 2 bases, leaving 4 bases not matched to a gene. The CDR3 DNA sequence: TGTGCCAGCAGCCCACGACAGGGGGCCTACGAGCAGTACGTC. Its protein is CASSPRQGAYEQYV.